The rows below give T cell receptor beta chains drawn from one sample of a study of cytomegalovirus exposure and HLA in healthy donors. Sequencing was performed with immunoSEQ multiplex PCR; in TCRdb, only in-frame clones are kept and a portion is missing. Of approximately 200,000 clones listed, almost 90% are singletons. Source material: PBMCs. The receptor set was obtained from a woman between 18 and 29 years old in good health and CMV-seronegative. The CDR3 runs from the conserved cysteine through the conserved F or W. D genes are given only for firm matches. The size entry is marked missing in some rows and otherwise reads once, few, many or a size class.

cdr3_aa cdr3_nt j_call v_call clone_size d_call
CASSEQGAVNEQYF TGTGCCAGCAGTGAACAGGGGGCAGTCAACGAGCAGTACTTC TRBJ2-7 TRBV28 NA TRBD1
CAWSTRGGGEAFF TGTGCCTGGAGTACACGAGGGGGCGGAGAAGCTTTCTTT TRBJ1-1 TRBV30 few TRBD1
CARRSAGQIAGELFF TGTGCCAGAAGATCGGCGGGGCAAATCGCCGGGGAGCTGTTTTTT TRBJ2-2 TRBV5-3 NA NA
CASSSASGDYTGELFF TGTGCCAGCAGTTCCGCGAGCGGAGACTACACCGGGGAGCTGTTTTTT TRBJ2-2 TRBV2 NA NA
CASSSPPGQSNTGELFF TGTGCCAGCAGCTCACCCCCTGGGCAGAGTAACACCGGGGAGCTGTTTTTT TRBJ2-2 TRBV9 NA NA
CASSYRGEGGELFF TGTGCCAGCAGTTACCGGGGGGAGGGCGGGGAGCTGTTTTTT TRBJ2-2 TRBV6-6 NA TRBD2
CASSKGLAGGIFFF TGTGCCAGCAGCAAGGGACTAGCGGGAGGAATTTTTTTCTTC TRBJ2-1 TRBV7-2 once TRBD2
CASREGQGNTEAFF TGCGCCAGCAGGGAGGGGCAGGGTAACACTGAAGCTTTCTTT TRBJ1-1 TRBV5-1 NA NA
CASSLPAGREQYF TGTGCCAGCAGCTTACCCGCAGGGCGCGAGCAGTACTTC TRBJ2-7 TRBV7-9 NA NA
CASGGHYGYTF TGTGCCAGCGGGGGCCACTATGGCTACACCTTC TRBJ1-2 TRBV28 NA NA
CASSQVDSSYEQYF TGTGCCAGCAGCCAAGTAGACTCCTCCTACGAGCAGTACTTC TRBJ2-7 TRBV4-2 NA NA
CAWGAGGYTF TGTGCCTGGGGGGCAGGCGGCTACACCTTC TRBJ1-2 TRBV30 NA NA
CASSAGLLGRETQYF TGTGCCAGCAGCGCGGGACTCCTCGGGAGGGAGACCCAGTACTTC TRBJ2-5 TRBV6-1 once TRBD2
CASSEGLAVYNEQFF TGTGCCAGCAGTGAAGGGCTAGCGGTCTACAATGAGCAGTTCTTC TRBJ2-1 TRBV6-1 once TRBD2
CASSLRVKGFRTQFF TGTGCCAGCAGTTTAAGGGTTAAGGGATTCCGGACACAGTTCTTC TRBJ2-1 TRBV28 NA NA
CASSPQSQAEQYF TGCGCCAGCAGCCCGCAAAGTCAGGCCGAGCAGTACTTC TRBJ2-7 TRBV4-3 NA NA
CASSPGLAGGPGELFF TGTGCCAGCAGCCCCGGACTAGCGGGAGGGCCCGGGGAGCTGTTTTTT TRBJ2-2 TRBV4-2 NA TRBD2
CATSRQQGAWEQYF TGTGCCACCAGCAGACAACAGGGGGCATGGGAGCAGTACTTC TRBJ2-7 TRBV15 NA TRBD1
CASSLQGQNTGELFF TGCGCCAGCAGCTTGCAGGGACAGAACACCGGGGAGCTGTTTTTT TRBJ2-2 TRBV5-1 few NA
CASSLGLKTGPEKYEQYF TGCGCCAGCAGTTTGGGCCTAAAGACAGGGCCTGAAAAGTACGAGCAGTACTTC TRBJ2-7 TRBV5-1 NA TRBD1
CASAQGTHEQYF TGTGCCAGCGCGCAGGGGACCCACGAGCAGTACTTC TRBJ2-7 TRBV7-9 NA NA
CASSPRLAGGPFYEQYF TGTGCCAGCAGTCCACGACTAGCGGGAGGGCCATTCTACGAGCAGTACTTC TRBJ2-7 TRBV27 NA TRBD2
CASSLGGTGGMYEQYF TGTGCCAGCAGCTTAGGAGGGACAGGGGGTATGTACGAGCAGTACTTC TRBJ2-7 TRBV7-8 NA TRBD1